This T cell receptor beta chain was sequenced during a study of blood T cell repertoires in COVID-19. Participants' own reports of clinical history determined their cohort assignment. V was cut by 1 base and J by 2 bases, with 17 bases left in between. From germline, CDR1 is SGHTA and CDR2 FQGNSA. This CDR3 has 17 amino acids. The protocol was immunoSEQ multiplex PCR, while the TCRdb copy is restricted to in-frame clones and leaves out a portion. This table holds approximately 210,000 clones, 70% to 85% found once. The specimen was PBMCs or T cells enriched from blood (not recorded which). This sequence originates from a woman in her sixties or seventies who had recovered from COVID-19. V usage is TRBV7-2 and J usage is TRBJ2-5; weak D call: TRBD2 (6 bases). CDR3 nucleotide sequence: TGTGCCAGCAGCTTAGTTGGAGGATCGCTAGCGCAAGAGACCCAGTACTTC. Protein product: CASSLVGGSLAQETQYF.